This TCR beta chain emerged from a study of blood T cell repertoires in COVID-19. The overall study: Specimens from acute and convalescent COVID-19 originated in the United States, Italy and Spain.

Study processing details: Amplifying reference gene primers gave estimates of nucleated cell counts. Produced via immunoSEQ multiplex PCR; TCRdb's table is partial and in-frame only. The DNA gave D and trimming, while V, J and clone size come from that table. The sample has 40,000 or so clones, around 90% seen once. The germline CDR1 and CDR2 sequences are SGHTA and FQGTGA. This CDR3 is built from 14 residues. J was trimmed by 4 bases and V by 2 bases; bases with no gene match: 2. Worth noting for this clone: Within the sample, other DNA sequences also encode this same CDR3.

The source material was peripheral blood. The chain is built from TRBV7-3 and TRBJ2-1; 7 nucleotides line up with TRBD1. This TCR was recovered from a man aged 60 to 69 with active or convalescent COVID-19. Here the CDR3 DNA reads TGTGCCAGCAGCTTAGGGACAGCGTACAATGAGCAGTTCTTC. Its translation is CASSLGTAYNEQFF.